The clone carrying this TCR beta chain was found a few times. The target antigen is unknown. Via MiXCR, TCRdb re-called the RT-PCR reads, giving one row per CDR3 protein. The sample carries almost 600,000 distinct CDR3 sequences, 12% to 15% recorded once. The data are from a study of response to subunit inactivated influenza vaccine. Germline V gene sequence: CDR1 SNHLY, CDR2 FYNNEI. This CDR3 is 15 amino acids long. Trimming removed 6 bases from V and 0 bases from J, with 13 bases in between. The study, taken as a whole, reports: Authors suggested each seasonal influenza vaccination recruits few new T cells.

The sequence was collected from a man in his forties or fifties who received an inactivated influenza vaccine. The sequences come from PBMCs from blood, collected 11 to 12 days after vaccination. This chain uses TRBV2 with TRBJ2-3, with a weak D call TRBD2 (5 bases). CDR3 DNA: TGTGCCAGCAGATCCCGGACTCTTAGCACAGATACGCAGTATTTT. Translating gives CASRSRTLSTDTQYF.